The entry below describes one T cell receptor (beta chain). By how much of the sample it makes up, this clonotype is medium-sized (0.01 to 0.1%). Its antigen specificity is not known. The sample holds no much larger clone one base away, and base qualities are not on file. V drops 3 bases and J drops 12 bases, leaving 16 bases in between. In the germline V gene, CDR1 corresponds to KGHSH and CDR2 to LQKENI. The CDR3 covers 13 residues, taking in both the cysteine and the phenylalanine. Just CDR3 DNA is preserved here, 39 bases in frame from base 1. 500 to 600 ng RNA was reverse transcribed with SuperScript III using primers against the alpha and beta constant regions. Alpha and beta chain libraries were generated separately via chain-specific third strand synthesis with multiplexing indices. In the protocol, all rearrangements within a chain were amplified with a single primer pair so that primer bias was avoided, and molecular barcodes were added to each cDNA molecule. Purified cDNA was ligated with T4 RNA Ligase 1 onto a 5' RACE adapter bearing a random hexamer and the SP2 sequencing primer site. Second strand synthesis was primed from the SP2 site with Phusion polymerase, using slow temperature ramps to favor optimal annealing. The 12-nucleotide barcode on each molecule comprised two random hexamer sequences, both introduced before amplification and concatenated. A brief initial PCR introduced P5 and P7 adapter elements together with a second index, and a roughly 24-cycle amplification PCR using P5s and P7 primers was subsequently performed. A total of about 30 PCR cycles were applied to the libraries, which were quantified on a Qubit, sized on a Bioanalyzer, and diluted to about 4.4 nM. Sequencing of the normalized libraries was done on an Illumina MiSeq using 2 x 250 paired-end kits. Reverse transcription reactions underwent purification over MinElute columns, with elution into roughly 10 ul Tris-Cl. Adapter ligations were incubated for around 20 hours at 16 degrees C and subsequently purified with AMPure XP beads at a 1:1 ratio. The authors' analysis ran thus. A modified Decombinator that output V, J, insert and barcode information was used to process the demultiplexed FASTQ files. Sequences that shared a barcode but differed from the dominant sequence were discarded as errors, and original cDNA molecules were estimated by counting barcodes clustered at Levenshtein distance 3. The R packages ineq, vegan, igraph and RCytoscape were used for downstream analyses, with IMGT nomenclature and CDR3 definitions applied. V gene usage was computed over distinct sequences, each TCR counted once to avoid skew from clonal expansion. Whenever two unique CDR3 amino acid sequences within a donor differed by a single Levenshtein edit, similarity networks linked them. In the repertoires, a search was made for a compiled set of published HIV-specific CDR3s (approximately 87 alpha, several hundred beta) and CMV-specific CDR3s (fewer than 14 alpha, about 250 beta). Random subsampling to size-matched repertoires demonstrated that the decreased diversity in patients did not result from their lower sequence numbers. TCRdb itself trimmed the public reads at Q25 with fastp, ran MiXCR and retained productive beta chains. When rows share a CDR3 protein, they turn into one entry using the most common DNA and genes. TCRdb, rather than the study authors, made the V and J calls. Present in this sample are some 10,000 distinct CDR3 sequences, 7% to 9% of which were seen just once. Clones ranked in the top ten supply less than 6% of the sample.

Since whole blood was used without any cell fractionation, the repertoire reflected all peripheral T cells in unsorted form. Some ten uninfected healthy donors were sampled as controls, four of whom were sampled twice around 3 months apart. An approximately 2.6 ml sample of peripheral blood was drawn into Tempus tubes for RNA extraction. Residual genomic DNA was removed with the TURBO-DNase kit and globin mRNA was depleted with GLOBINclear. This specimen belongs to a study of HIV-infected patients and healthy controls (dated by TCRdb to the mid-2010s). Describing the broader study: The study tested whether deep TCR repertoire sequencing of HIV patients' small blood samples could capture immune perturbation and reconstitution. Beyond this particular receptor, the publication reports: Roughly threefold more distinct CDR3s and higher Shannon diversity were observed in healthy control repertoires than in untreated HIV+ repertoires. Significantly different mean usage between HIV-infected patients and controls was observed for eight alpha and eight beta V genes. By Jaccard index and by the count of highly shared sequences, healthy controls shared more CDR3s between individuals than HIV+ patients did. HIV-infected repertoires had significantly higher mean Gini indices than controls, possibly reflecting oligoclonality. Slight age and sex profile differences between the study cohorts did not explain the observed diversity differences. A major limit on how widely the findings apply, in the view of the authors, was that only sixteen HIV-infected individuals were processed. Donor HLA types were not determined in the study. MAIT cell alpha-chain CDR3s were found at high frequency in healthy controls but were severely depleted in HIV+ repertoires. The apparent post-therapy recovery of the Gini index in HIV-infected patients was not reproduced in size-matched repertoire data. During therapy, HIV-associated CDR3s significantly decreased in frequency, while CMV-associated CDR3s did not change significantly, though most became more frequent. Alpha-beta chain pairing was not determined in the samples. Comparisons were complicated by unequal numbers of distinct sequences between patients and controls, and rare events from HIV-infected data were overweighted by size-matching. Sequencing depth was restricted by the use of whole blood, which also prevented the dynamics of distinct T-cell subpopulations from being separated.

The origin of this receptor is an adult in good health. The sample was blood. Recombination connected TRBV18 to TRBJ2-3, with TRBD1 tentatively as D gene (5 bases match). The DNA reads TGTGCCAGCTCACCTACTCCCGAAGGGGATCAGTATTTT. Its protein product is CASSPTPEGDQYF.